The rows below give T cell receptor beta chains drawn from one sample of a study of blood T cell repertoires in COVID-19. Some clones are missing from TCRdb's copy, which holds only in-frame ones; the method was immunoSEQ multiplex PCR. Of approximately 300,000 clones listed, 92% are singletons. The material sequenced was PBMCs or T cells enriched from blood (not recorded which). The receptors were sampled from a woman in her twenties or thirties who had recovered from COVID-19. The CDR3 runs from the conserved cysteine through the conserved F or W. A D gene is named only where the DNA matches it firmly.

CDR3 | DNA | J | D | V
CASSLSGGTTEAFF | TGTGCCAGCAGCTTATCAGGGGGGACCACTGAAGCTTTCTTT | TRBJ1-1 | TRBD1 | TRBV11-3
CASSQWDRTNEKLFF | TGTGCCAGCAGCCAGTGGGACAGAACTAATGAAAAACTGTTTTTT | TRBJ1-4 | TRBD1 | TRBV5-6
CASSRSGQGTSPLHF | TGTGCCAGCAGCCGCTCGGGACAGGGAACCTCACCCCTCCACTTT | TRBJ1-6 | TRBD1 | TRBV3-1/TRBV3-2
CASSKDQSDGYTF | TGTGCCAGCAGCAAAGACCAGAGCGATGGCTACACCTTC | TRBJ1-2 | NA | TRBV21-1
CASSFHQGGQPQHF | TGTGCCAGCAGTTTTCATCAAGGAGGGCAGCCCCAGCATTTT | TRBJ1-5 | NA | TRBV28
CASRPQGVGELFF | TGTGCCAGCAGACCTCAGGGGGTCGGGGAGCTGTTTTTT | TRBJ2-2 | TRBD1 | TRBV12-3/TRBV12-4
CASSLPGQGNTIYF | TGTGCCAGCAGTCTTCCGGGACAAGGAAACACCATATATTTT | TRBJ1-3 | NA | TRBV28
CATGDGRRNSPLHF | TGTGCCACAGGGGATGGGCGGCGGAATTCACCCCTCCACTTT | TRBJ1-6 | NA | TRBV6-5
CASSLFGAGNEQFF | TGTGCCAGCAGCTTATTCGGAGCGGGGAATGAGCAGTTCTTC | TRBJ2-1 | TRBD2 | TRBV11-3
CASSSTGGNTIYF | TGTGCCAGCAGTTCGACAGGCGGGAACACCATATATTTT | TRBJ1-3 | NA | TRBV12-3/TRBV12-4
CATSEGTGQPGSYEQYF | TGTGCCACCAGTGAAGGTACGGGACAGCCAGGATCCTACGAGCAGTACTTC | TRBJ2-7 | TRBD1 | TRBV24-1
CASSYGGGKYNEQFF | TGTGCCAGCAGTTACGGCGGGGGAAAATACAATGAGCAGTTCTTC | TRBJ2-1 | TRBD2 | TRBV6-5
CASSQASNQPQHF | TGTGCCAGCAGCCAAGCGAGCAATCAGCCCCAGCATTTT | TRBJ1-5 | NA | TRBV3-1/TRBV3-2